This is a list of T cell receptor beta chains from one sample in a study of Ad26.COV2.S vaccination and SARS-CoV-2 variants. Sequencing was performed with immunoSEQ multiplex PCR; in TCRdb, only in-frame clones are kept and a portion is missing. The table includes about 350,000 clones, 88% detected once. Source: peripheral blood, taken in a trial of Ad26.COV2.S vaccine versus placebo. These receptors were obtained from a person aged 18-65 years who received the Ad26.COV2.S COVID-19 vaccine or a placebo. CDR3s include the opening cysteine and the closing phenylalanine or tryptophan. Fields, in order: V gene, J gene, D gene, CDR3 protein. A D gene is named only where the DNA matches it firmly.

v_call: TRBV9
j_call: TRBJ1-1
d_call: TRBD1
cdr3_aa: CASSVGGQGSTEAFF

v_call: TRBV20-1
j_call: TRBJ1-4
d_call: .
cdr3_aa: CSASRQRNEKLFF

v_call: TRBV7-3
j_call: TRBJ2-7
d_call: .
cdr3_aa: CASSTRVGDGCEQYF

v_call: TRBV19
j_call: TRBJ1-2
d_call: .
cdr3_aa: CASSMTGRGQLYGYTF

v_call: TRBV10-3
j_call: TRBJ1-1
d_call: .
cdr3_aa: CAISERLTGTEAFF

v_call: TRBV4-1
j_call: TRBJ1-2
d_call: .
cdr3_aa: CASSHPRAVNYGYTF

v_call: TRBV4-1
j_call: TRBJ2-7
d_call: TRBD1
cdr3_aa: CASSPGQGWNEQYF

v_call: TRBV27
j_call: TRBJ2-5
d_call: TRBD2
cdr3_aa: CASSLSLTSGVRETQYF

v_call: TRBV7-8
j_call: TRBJ1-1
d_call: .
cdr3_aa: CASSSGQVEAFF

v_call: TRBV4-2
j_call: TRBJ2-1
d_call: TRBD2
cdr3_aa: CASSQLGLAGGNEQFF

v_call: TRBV5-6
j_call: TRBJ2-3
d_call: .
cdr3_aa: CASSREEMGADTQYF

v_call: TRBV9
j_call: TRBJ1-1
d_call: .
cdr3_aa: CASSAGPSWNTEAFF

v_call: TRBV6-2/TRBV6-3
j_call: TRBJ1-3
d_call: TRBD1
cdr3_aa: CASSGDSDRVVNTIYF

v_call: TRBV24-1
j_call: TRBJ2-3
d_call: TRBD1
cdr3_aa: CATSDSGTGRSDTQYF

v_call: TRBV28
j_call: TRBJ1-1
d_call: .
cdr3_aa: CASSLEDVSRTEAFF

v_call: TRBV30
j_call: TRBJ2-7
d_call: .
cdr3_aa: CAWREGYNEQYF

v_call: TRBV27
j_call: TRBJ2-1
d_call: .
cdr3_aa: CASSLMMGLEQFF

v_call: TRBV5-4
j_call: TRBJ1-3
d_call: .
cdr3_aa: CASSLVGRGSGNTIYF

v_call: TRBV24-1
j_call: TRBJ2-2
d_call: .
cdr3_aa: CATSQGVGELFF

v_call: TRBV7-2
j_call: TRBJ1-1
d_call: TRBD1
cdr3_aa: CASSVHSRGLTEAFF

v_call: TRBV15
j_call: TRBJ1-2
d_call: .
cdr3_aa: CATSRPPQGGYTF

v_call: TRBV3-1/TRBV3-2
j_call: TRBJ2-5
d_call: .
cdr3_aa: CASSQVRGRDETQYF

v_call: TRBV18
j_call: TRBJ1-2
d_call: .
cdr3_aa: CASSPFEDGYTF

v_call: TRBV7-3
j_call: TRBJ2-1
d_call: .
cdr3_aa: CASSLTGPAYNEQFF

v_call: TRBV6-5
j_call: TRBJ1-2
d_call: TRBD1
cdr3_aa: CASRRQGSGGYTF

v_call: TRBV2
j_call: TRBJ2-3
d_call: .
cdr3_aa: CASSGSTSSTDTQYF

v_call: TRBV5-1
j_call: TRBJ2-3
d_call: TRBD2
cdr3_aa: CASSLAEASGSTDTQYF

v_call: TRBV28
j_call: TRBJ2-6
d_call: TRBD1
cdr3_aa: CASNKRTGGAGANVLTF

v_call: TRBV5-6
j_call: TRBJ1-2
d_call: .
cdr3_aa: CASSPVVSANYGYTF

v_call: TRBV6-1
j_call: TRBJ2-7
d_call: .
cdr3_aa: CASSEVGGGVGEQYF

v_call: TRBV5-4
j_call: TRBJ1-4
d_call: .
cdr3_aa: CASSLAGGVEKLFF

v_call: TRBV29-1
j_call: TRBJ2-7
d_call: TRBD2
cdr3_aa: CSVDGGGEQYF

v_call: TRBV30
j_call: TRBJ1-2
d_call: .
cdr3_aa: CAWSPQHGGGLYGYTF

v_call: TRBV7-9
j_call: TRBJ2-1
d_call: .
cdr3_aa: CASSLGAGAGGNEQFF

v_call: TRBV6-2/TRBV6-3
j_call: TRBJ1-6
d_call: .
cdr3_aa: CASSTQRANSPLHF

v_call: TRBV5-6
j_call: TRBJ1-2
d_call: .
cdr3_aa: CASTQGWANYGYTF

v_call: TRBV18
j_call: TRBJ2-3
d_call: TRBD2
cdr3_aa: CASFTGSGRSSDTQYF

v_call: TRBV5-6
j_call: TRBJ2-7
d_call: TRBD1
cdr3_aa: CASSLGDRALGEQYF

v_call: TRBV7-2
j_call: TRBJ1-2
d_call: TRBD1
cdr3_aa: CASSPDQGGGYTF

v_call: TRBV7-9
j_call: TRBJ1-1
d_call: .
cdr3_aa: CASSLTGREAFF

v_call: TRBV2
j_call: TRBJ2-3
d_call: .
cdr3_aa: CATGGVRDTQYF

v_call: TRBV19
j_call: TRBJ1-2
d_call: .
cdr3_aa: CASIAQEGINYGYTF

v_call: TRBV7-3
j_call: TRBJ2-1
d_call: TRBD2
cdr3_aa: CASSLMPRRRLAGQTYNEQFF

v_call: TRBV5-5
j_call: TRBJ2-1
d_call: .
cdr3_aa: CASSEEVFGSYNEQFF

v_call: TRBV5-1
j_call: TRBJ2-1
d_call: TRBD1
cdr3_aa: CASSLLRDRGNEQFF

v_call: TRBV14
j_call: TRBJ1-6
d_call: .
cdr3_aa: CASSHRGTSPLHF

v_call: TRBV9
j_call: TRBJ2-4
d_call: .
cdr3_aa: CASSVSGVSGIQYF

v_call: TRBV6-5
j_call: TRBJ1-3
d_call: TRBD1
cdr3_aa: CASSRDRAGNTIYF

v_call: TRBV14
j_call: TRBJ2-7
d_call: TRBD1
cdr3_aa: CASSQWDRYEQYF

v_call: TRBV19
j_call: TRBJ1-6
d_call: .
cdr3_aa: CASSRDRGSPLHF